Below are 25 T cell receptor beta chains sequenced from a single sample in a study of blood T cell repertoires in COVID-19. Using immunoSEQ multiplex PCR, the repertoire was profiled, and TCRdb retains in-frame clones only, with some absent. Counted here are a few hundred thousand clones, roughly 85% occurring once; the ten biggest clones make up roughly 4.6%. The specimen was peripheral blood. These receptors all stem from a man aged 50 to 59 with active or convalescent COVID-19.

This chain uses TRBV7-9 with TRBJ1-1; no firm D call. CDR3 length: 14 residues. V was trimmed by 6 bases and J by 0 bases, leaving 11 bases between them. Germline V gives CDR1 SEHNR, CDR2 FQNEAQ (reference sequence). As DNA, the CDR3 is TGTGCCAGCAGGACTACCAATCTGAACACTGAAGCTTTCTTT. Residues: CASRTTNLNTEAFF.

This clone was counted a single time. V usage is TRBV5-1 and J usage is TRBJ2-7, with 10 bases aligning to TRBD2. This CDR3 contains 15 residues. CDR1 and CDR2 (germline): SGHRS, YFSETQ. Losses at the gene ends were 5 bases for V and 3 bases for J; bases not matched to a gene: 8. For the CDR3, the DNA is TGCGCCAGCAGGGGGCGTACTAGCGGGAACTACGAGCAGTACTTC. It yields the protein CASRGRTSGNYEQYF.

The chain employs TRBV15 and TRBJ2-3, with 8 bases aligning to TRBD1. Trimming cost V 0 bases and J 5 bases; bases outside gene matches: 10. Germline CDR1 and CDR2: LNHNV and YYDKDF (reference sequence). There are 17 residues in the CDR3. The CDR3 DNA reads TGTGCCACCAGCAGAGATAAGGGACAGGCAATGGGAGATACGCAGTATTTT. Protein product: CATSRDKGQAMGDTQYF.

The CDR3 coding sequence is TGTGCTAGTGGTTTAGAAACAGGGGTTTATGGCTACACCTTC. This gives the protein CASGLETGVYGYTF. V and J are TRBV12-5 and TRBJ1-2; 7 bases agree with TRBD1. J gave up 5 bases and V 3 bases, and 6 bases lay outside the gene matches. CDR1 and CDR2 (germline): LGHNT, FRNRAP. The CDR3 is 14 amino acids.

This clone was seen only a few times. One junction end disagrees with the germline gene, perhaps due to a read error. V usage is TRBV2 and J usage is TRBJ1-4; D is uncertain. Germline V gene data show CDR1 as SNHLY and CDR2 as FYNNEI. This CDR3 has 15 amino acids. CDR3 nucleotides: TGTGCCAGAAGTGAGCTAGGCAGAGTGGGTGAAAAACTGTTTTTT. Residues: CARSELGRVGEKLFF.

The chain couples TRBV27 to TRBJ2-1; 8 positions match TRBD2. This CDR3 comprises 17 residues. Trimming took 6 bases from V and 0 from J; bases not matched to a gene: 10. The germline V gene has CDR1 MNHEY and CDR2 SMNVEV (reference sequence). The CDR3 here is CASSRLAISGSYNEQFF. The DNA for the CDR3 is TGTGCCAGCAGCCGACTAGCGATTTCAGGCTCCTACAATGAGCAGTTCTTC.

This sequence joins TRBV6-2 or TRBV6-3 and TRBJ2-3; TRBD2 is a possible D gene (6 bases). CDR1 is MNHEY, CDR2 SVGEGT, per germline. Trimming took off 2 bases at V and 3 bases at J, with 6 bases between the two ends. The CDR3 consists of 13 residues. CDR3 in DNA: TGTGCCAGCAGTTACGGGGGGACAGATACGCAGTATTTT. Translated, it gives CASSYGGTDTQYF.

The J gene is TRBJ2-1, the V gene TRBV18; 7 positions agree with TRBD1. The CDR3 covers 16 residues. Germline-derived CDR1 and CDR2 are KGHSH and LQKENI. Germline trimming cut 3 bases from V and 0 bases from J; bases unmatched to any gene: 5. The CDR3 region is CASSPPQGLSYNEQFF. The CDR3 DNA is TGTGCCAGCTCACCCCCACAGGGGCTCTCCTACAATGAGCAGTTCTTC.

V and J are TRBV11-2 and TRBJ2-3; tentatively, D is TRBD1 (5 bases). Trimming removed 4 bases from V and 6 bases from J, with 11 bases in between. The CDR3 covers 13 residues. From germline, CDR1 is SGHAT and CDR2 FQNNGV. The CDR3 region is CASSSQGRDTQYF. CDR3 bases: TGTGCCAGCAGCTCTCAGGGTCGGGATACGCAGTATTTT.

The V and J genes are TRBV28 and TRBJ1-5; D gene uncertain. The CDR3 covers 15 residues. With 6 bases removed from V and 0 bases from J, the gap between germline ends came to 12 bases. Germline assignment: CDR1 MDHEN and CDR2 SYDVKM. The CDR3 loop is CASSRSGNSNQPQHF. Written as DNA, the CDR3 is TGTGCCAGCAGCCGCTCGGGAAATAGCAATCAGCCCCAGCATTTT.

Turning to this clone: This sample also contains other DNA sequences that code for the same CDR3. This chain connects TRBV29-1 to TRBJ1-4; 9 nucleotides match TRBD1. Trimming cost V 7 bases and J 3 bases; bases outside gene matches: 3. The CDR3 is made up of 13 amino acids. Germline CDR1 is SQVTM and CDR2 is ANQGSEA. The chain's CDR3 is CSAGTGSNEKLFF. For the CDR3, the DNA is TGCAGCGCCGGGACAGGGTCTAATGAAAAACTGTTTTTT.

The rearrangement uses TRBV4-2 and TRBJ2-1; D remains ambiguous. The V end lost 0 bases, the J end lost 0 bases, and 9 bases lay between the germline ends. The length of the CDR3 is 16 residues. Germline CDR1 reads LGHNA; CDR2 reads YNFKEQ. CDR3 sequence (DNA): TGTGCCAGCAGCCAAGAAGCTAACCTCTCCTACAATGAGCAGTTCTTC. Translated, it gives CASSQEANLSYNEQFF.

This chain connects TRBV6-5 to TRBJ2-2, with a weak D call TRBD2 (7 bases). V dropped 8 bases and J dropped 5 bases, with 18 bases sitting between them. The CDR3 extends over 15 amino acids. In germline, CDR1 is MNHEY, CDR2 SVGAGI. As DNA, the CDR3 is TGTGCCAGCGCGAGCCGGGGGGCAGAAACCGGGGAGCTGTTTTTT. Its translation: CASASRGAETGELFF.

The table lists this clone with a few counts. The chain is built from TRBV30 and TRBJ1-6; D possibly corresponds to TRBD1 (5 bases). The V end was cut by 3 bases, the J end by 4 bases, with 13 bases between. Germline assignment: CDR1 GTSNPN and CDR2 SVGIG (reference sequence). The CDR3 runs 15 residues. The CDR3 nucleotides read TGTGCCTGGAGGCCCCGGGGGTCATATAATTCACCCCTCCACTTT. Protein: CAWRPRGSYNSPLHF.

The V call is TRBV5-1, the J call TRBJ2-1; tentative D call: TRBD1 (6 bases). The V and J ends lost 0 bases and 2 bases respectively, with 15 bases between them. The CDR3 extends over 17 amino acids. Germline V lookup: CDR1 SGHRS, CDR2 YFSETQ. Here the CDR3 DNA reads TGCGCCAGCAGCTTGGTGCCAGGGGACATCCCCTACAATGAGCAGTTCTTC. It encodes CASSLVPGDIPYNEQFF.

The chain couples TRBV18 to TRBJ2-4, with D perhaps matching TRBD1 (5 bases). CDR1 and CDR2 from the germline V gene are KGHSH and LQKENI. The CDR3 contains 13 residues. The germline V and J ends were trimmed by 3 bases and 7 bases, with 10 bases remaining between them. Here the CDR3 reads CASSPEKGNIQYF. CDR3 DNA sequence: TGTGCCAGCTCACCGGAAAAGGGGAACATTCAGTACTTC.

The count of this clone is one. CDR3 coding DNA: TGTGCCAGCAGCCCCTCTAGGGGACTAGCTTATTCCTACGAGCAGTACTTC. It is translated as CASSPSRGLAYSYEQYF. This chain joins TRBV6-2 or TRBV6-3 and TRBJ2-7; 9 bases are shared with TRBD2. Germline loops: CDR1 MNHEY, CDR2 SVGEGT. The CDR3 extends over 17 amino acids. Trimming took 6 bases from V and 1 from J; bases not matched to a gene: 13.

CDR3 in amino acids: CASSVGQVRQPQHF. Written as DNA, the CDR3 is TGTGCCAGCAGCGTAGGACAGGTCAGGCAGCCCCAGCATTTT. This chain joins TRBV5-5 and TRBJ1-5; 7 bases fit TRBD1. The germline V gene has CDR1 SGHKS and CDR2 YYEKEE (reference sequence). CDR3 size: 14 residues. After removal of 4 bases from V and 7 bases from J, the junction contained 8 bases not matched to a gene.

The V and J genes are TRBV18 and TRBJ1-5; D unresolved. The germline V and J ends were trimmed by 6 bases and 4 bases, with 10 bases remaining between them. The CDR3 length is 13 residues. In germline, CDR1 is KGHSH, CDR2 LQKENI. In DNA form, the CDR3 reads TGTGCCAGCTCCCCGGGGAGAAATCAGCCCCAGCATTTT. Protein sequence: CASSPGRNQPQHF.

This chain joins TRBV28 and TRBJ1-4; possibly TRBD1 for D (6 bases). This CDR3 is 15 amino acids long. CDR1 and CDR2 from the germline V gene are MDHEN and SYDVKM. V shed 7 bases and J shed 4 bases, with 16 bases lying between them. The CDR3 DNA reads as TGTGCCAGCATGTCTGCCCCAGGGGATAATGAAAAACTGTTTTTT. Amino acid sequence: CASMSAPGDNEKLFF.

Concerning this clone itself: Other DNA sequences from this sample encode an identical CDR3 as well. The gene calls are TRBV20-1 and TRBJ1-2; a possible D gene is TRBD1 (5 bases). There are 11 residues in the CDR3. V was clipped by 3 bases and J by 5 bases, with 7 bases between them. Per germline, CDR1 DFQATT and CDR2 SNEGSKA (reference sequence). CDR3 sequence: CSARTAYGYTF. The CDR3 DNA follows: TGCAGTGCTAGGACAGCGTATGGCTACACCTTC.

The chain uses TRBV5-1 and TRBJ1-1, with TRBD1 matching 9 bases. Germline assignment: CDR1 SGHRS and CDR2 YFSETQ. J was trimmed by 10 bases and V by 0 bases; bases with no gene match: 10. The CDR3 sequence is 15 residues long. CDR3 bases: TGCGCCAGCAGCTTGGGAGGACAGGGGCCCCAGGGAGCTTTCTTT. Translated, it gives CASSLGGQGPQGAFF.

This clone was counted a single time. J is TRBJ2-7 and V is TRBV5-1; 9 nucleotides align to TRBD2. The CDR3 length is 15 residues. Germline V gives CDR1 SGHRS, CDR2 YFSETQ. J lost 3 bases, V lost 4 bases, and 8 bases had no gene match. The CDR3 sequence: CASSPRGGAGYEQYF. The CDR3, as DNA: TGCGCCAGCAGCCCGCGGGGGGGGGCCGGCTACGAGCAGTACTTC.

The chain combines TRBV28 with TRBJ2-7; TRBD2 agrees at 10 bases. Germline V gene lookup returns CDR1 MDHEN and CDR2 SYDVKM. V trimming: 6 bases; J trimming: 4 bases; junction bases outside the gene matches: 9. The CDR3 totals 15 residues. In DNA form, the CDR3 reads TGTGCCAGCAGCCTCATAGGGACTAGCGCATACGAGCAGTACTTC. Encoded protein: CASSLIGTSAYEQYF.

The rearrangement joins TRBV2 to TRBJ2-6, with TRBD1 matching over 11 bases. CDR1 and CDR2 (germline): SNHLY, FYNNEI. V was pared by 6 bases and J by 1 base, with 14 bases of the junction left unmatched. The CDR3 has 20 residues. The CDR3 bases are TGTGCCAGCAGCCGCGATGGGACAGGGGGTGTCGGGTCTGGGGCCAACGTCCTGACTTTC. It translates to CASSRDGTGGVGSGANVLTF.